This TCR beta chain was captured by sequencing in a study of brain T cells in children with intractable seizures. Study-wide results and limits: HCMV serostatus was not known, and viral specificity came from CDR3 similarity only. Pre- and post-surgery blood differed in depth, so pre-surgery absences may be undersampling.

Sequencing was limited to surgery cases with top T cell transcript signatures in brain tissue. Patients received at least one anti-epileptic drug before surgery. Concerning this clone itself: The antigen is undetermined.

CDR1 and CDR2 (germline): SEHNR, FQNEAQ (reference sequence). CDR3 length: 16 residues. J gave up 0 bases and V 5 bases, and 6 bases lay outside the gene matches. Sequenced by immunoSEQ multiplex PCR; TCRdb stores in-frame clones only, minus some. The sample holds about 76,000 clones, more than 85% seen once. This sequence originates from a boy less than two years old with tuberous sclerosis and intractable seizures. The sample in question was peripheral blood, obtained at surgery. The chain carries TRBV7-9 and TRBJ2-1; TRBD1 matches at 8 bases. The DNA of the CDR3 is TGTGCCAGCAGCCTCAGGGGGCGAGGCTCCTACAATGAGCAGTTCTTC. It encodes CASSLRGRGSYNEQFF.